The 17 T cell receptor beta chains reported below all come from one sample, sequenced in a study of T-cell reconstitution after alpha-beta-depleted transplantation in children. The authors prepared the TCRbeta library with unique molecular identifiers. TCRdb re-derived calls from the PCR reads in MiXCR, one entry per CDR3 protein. The sample comprises fewer than 500,000 distinct CDR3 sequences, 43% of which are singletons, and approximately 30% rests with the top ten. This sample comprised PBMCs, obtained before TCRalphabeta/CD19-depleted stem cell transplant. These receptors all come from a girl aged 2-9 years with aplastic anemia, due to receive a stem cell transplant.

The rearrangement joins TRBV6-1 to TRBJ2-1, with 14 positions matching TRBD2. Per the germline V gene, CDR1 is MNHNS and CDR2 is SASEGT. With 6 bases clipped from V and 15 bases from J, the junction kept 10 bases outside the gene matches. The CDR3 has 14 amino acids. CDR3 sequence reads: CASSPTSGRASGFF. The CDR3 DNA is TGTGCCAGCAGCCCGACTAGCGGGAGGGCCTCCGGGTTCTTC.

This clonotype was seen just once. An end of the junction differs from the germline gene, which may be a read error. This chain connects TRBV7-2 to TRBJ2-7; no reliable D call. Germline CDR1 is SGHTA and CDR2 is FQGNSA. The CDR3 length is 14 residues. The CDR3 sequence: CASTLRVTPYEQYF. CDR3 bases: TGTGCCAGCACCTTAAGGGTCACCCCCTACGAGCAGTACTTC.

The rearrangement joins TRBV28 to TRBJ2-5, with 9 bases aligning to TRBD1. J was trimmed by 3 bases and V by 5 bases; bases with no gene match: 4. CDR3 length: 14 residues. The germline V gene has CDR1 MDHEN and CDR2 SYDVKM. The CDR3 loop reads CASSGTGREETQYF. The CDR3 nucleotides are TGTGCCAGCAGTGGGACAGGGAGGGAAGAGACCCAGTACTTC.

CDR3 loop: CASSERTALGGYTF. The CDR3 nucleotides are TGTGCCAGCAGTGAACGGACAGCTTTGGGGGGCTACACCTTC. The chain carries TRBV25-1 and TRBJ1-2, with a weak D call TRBD1 (6 bases). Trimming pared 2 bases from V and 8 bases from J, leaving 15 bases between. Germline V lookup: CDR1 MGHDK, CDR2 SYGVNS. The CDR3 spans 14 residues.

This clonotype was seen ten or more times. V is TRBV12-3 or TRBV12-4 and J is TRBJ1-2; D remains ambiguous. This CDR3 is 15 amino acids long. Between the trimmed V and J ends, which lost 3 bases and 2 bases, there was a span of 13 bases. CDR3 sequence: CASSFSGGGNYGYTF. The CDR3 coding sequence is TGTGCCAGCAGTTTTAGTGGCGGCGGGAACTATGGCTACACCTTC.

The chain carries TRBV6-2 or TRBV6-3 and TRBJ2-7; the D gene could be TRBD1 or TRBD2 (5 bases each). V was trimmed by 10 bases and J by 4 bases, leaving 11 bases between them. The germline V gene encodes CDR1 MNHEY and CDR2 SVGEGT. The CDR3 is 11 residues long. The CDR3 region is CATGLQYEQYF. CDR3 sequence (DNA): TGTGCCACGGGGCTCCAATACGAGCAGTACTTC.

This clonotype is a singleton in its sample. A much larger clone sits a single nucleotide away, making a read error possible. The rearrangement joins TRBV7-9 to TRBJ2-5, with no clear D. CDR1 is SEHNR, CDR2 FQNEAQ, per germline (reference sequence). This CDR3 has 14 residues. V lost 5 bases and J 5 bases, leaving 15 bases between the germline ends. DNA for the CDR3: TGTGCCAGCAGCCCCCGCCCAGTCTCCGAGACCCAGTACTTC. It translates to CASSPRPVSETQYF.

The chain has TRBV7-9 and TRBJ1-1; D possibly corresponds to TRBD1 (5 bases). The length of the CDR3 is 14 residues. V lost 5 bases, J lost 3 bases, and 13 bases lay in between. Germline-derived CDR1 and CDR2 are SEHNR and FQNEAQ (reference sequence). CDR3 amino acids: CASSPPGDDTEAFF. In nucleotides, the CDR3 is TGTGCCAGCAGCCCTCCCGGGGACGACACTGAAGCTTTCTTT. The full variable domain, its missing parts supplied by reference TRBV7-9 and TRBJ1-1, is DTGVSQNPRHKITKRGQNVTFRCDPISEHNRLYWYRQTLGQGPEFLTYFQNEAQLEKSRLLSDRFSAERPKGSFSTLEIQRTEQGDSAMYLCASSPPGDDTEAFFGQGTRLTVV.

Only a few counts were recorded for this clonotype. The chain recombines TRBV7-6 with TRBJ2-3; TRBD1 is a possible D gene (7 bases). The germline CDR1 and CDR2 sequences are SGHVS and FNYEAQ. Deletions cut 5 bases from V and 0 bases from J, with 15 bases between. This CDR3 spans 16 amino acids. The CDR3 spells CASSQSGGLSTDTQYF. The CDR3 DNA reads TGTGCCAGCAGCCAATCAGGGGGGTTAAGCACAGATACGCAGTATTTT.

CDR3 protein: CASSSLVRSSGANVLTF. Here the CDR3 DNA reads TGTGCCAGCAGTTCTTTGGTACGGAGCTCTGGGGCCAACGTCCTGACTTTC. J is TRBJ2-6 and V is TRBV27, with D hard to call. The V end lost 4 bases, the J end lost 0 bases, and 13 bases lay between the germline ends. Germline assignment: CDR1 MNHEY and CDR2 SMNVEV (reference sequence). The CDR3 covers 17 residues.

V is TRBV20-1 and J is TRBJ1-1, with D uncertain. The CDR3 is made up of 13 amino acids. V lost 6 bases to trimming and J lost 3 bases, with 14 bases between them. CDR1 is DFQATT and CDR2 is SNEGSKA in the germline V gene (reference sequence). CDR3 DNA sequence: TGCAGTGCCCCTTCGGCCGTCTACACTGAAGCTTTCTTT. Protein sequence: CSAPSAVYTEAFF.

This clonotype appeared a single time. The chain links TRBV19 to TRBJ2-3, with TRBD1 matching 12 bases. The CDR3 runs 16 residues. After removal of 1 base from V and 4 bases from J, the junction contained 3 bases not matched to a gene. The V gene's germline CDR1 is LNHDA and CDR2 SQIVND (reference sequence). CDR3 bases: TGTGCCAGTAGTATAGGGGACAGGGGGCGTCCAGATACGCAGTATTTT. This sequence encodes CASSIGDRGRPDTQYF.

The V gene is TRBV10-3, the J gene TRBJ2-1; D gene uncertain. The germline V gene has CDR1 ENHRY and CDR2 SYGVKD. The CDR3 totals 12 residues. V lost 1 base and J lost 6, with 4 bases in between. The CDR3: CAISELANEQFF. The DNA of the CDR3 is TGTGCCATCAGTGAGTTGGCCAATGAGCAGTTCTTC.

This clonotype was counted between two and nine times. The chain has TRBV5-6 and TRBJ2-4; 8 positions match TRBD1. CDR1 is SGHDT, CDR2 YYEEEE, per germline. CDR3 length: 14 amino acids. Trimming took 3 bases from V and 8 from J; bases not matched to a gene: 7. The chain's CDR3 is CASSSDRVRDIQYF. The CDR3 DNA reads TGTGCCAGCAGCTCGGACAGGGTTAGGGACATTCAGTACTTC.

This sequence joins TRBV20-1 and TRBJ2-5; 10 bases agree with TRBD2. Germline-derived CDR1 and CDR2 are DFQATT and SNEGSKA (reference sequence). The J segment lost 4 bases and the V segment lost 0 bases, leaving 5 bases of the junction unmatched. This CDR3 spans 15 amino acids. In nucleotides, the CDR3 is TGCAGTGCTAGAGATCAACTAGCGGGGACAGAGACCCAGTACTTC. Translating gives CSARDQLAGTETQYF.

This clonotype was recorded at least ten times. The chain has TRBV5-1 and TRBJ2-7; 7 positions agree with TRBD2. Germline CDR1 SGHRS, CDR2 YFSETQ. This CDR3 contains 12 residues. Trimming at V came to 7 bases and at J to 3 bases, leaving 4 bases not matched to a gene. This CDR3 is CASGASGYEQYF. DNA for the CDR3: TGCGCCAGCGGGGCTAGCGGCTACGAGCAGTACTTC.

In DNA form, the CDR3 reads TGTGCCAGCAGGGGACCGGGAGCCCGCCTGATTGAGCAGTTCTTC. It yields the protein CASRGPGARLIEQFF. The rearrangement uses TRBV28 and TRBJ2-1; tentative D call: TRBD2 (6 bases). Germline V gives CDR1 MDHEN, CDR2 SYDVKM. The CDR3 sequence is 15 residues long. V lost 6 bases and J 9 bases, leaving 21 bases between the germline ends.